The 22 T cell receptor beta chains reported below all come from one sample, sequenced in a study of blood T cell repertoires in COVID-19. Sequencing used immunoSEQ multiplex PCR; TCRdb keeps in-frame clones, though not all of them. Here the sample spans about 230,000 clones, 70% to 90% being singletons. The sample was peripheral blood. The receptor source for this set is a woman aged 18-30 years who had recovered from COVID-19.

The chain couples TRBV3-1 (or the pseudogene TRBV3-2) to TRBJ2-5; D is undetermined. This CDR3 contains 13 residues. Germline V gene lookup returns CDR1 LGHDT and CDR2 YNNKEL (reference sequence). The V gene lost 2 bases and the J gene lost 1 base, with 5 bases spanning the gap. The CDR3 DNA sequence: TGTGCCAGCAGCCAAAACAGCCAAGAGACCCAGTACTTC. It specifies CASSQNSQETQYF.

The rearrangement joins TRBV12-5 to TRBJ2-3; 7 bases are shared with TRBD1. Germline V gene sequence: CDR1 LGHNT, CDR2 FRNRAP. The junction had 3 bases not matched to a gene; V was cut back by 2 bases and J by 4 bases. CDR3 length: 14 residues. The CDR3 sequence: CASGLRGGADTQYF. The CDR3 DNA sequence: TGTGCTAGTGGTTTGCGAGGGGGCGCAGATACGCAGTATTTT.

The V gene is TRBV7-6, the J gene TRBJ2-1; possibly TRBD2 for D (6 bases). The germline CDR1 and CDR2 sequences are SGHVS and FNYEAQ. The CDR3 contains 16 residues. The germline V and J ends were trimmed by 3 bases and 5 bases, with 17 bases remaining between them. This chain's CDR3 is CASSLIYGRQNNEQFF. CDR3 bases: TGTGCCAGCAGCTTGATATACGGGAGACAGAACAATGAGCAGTTCTTC. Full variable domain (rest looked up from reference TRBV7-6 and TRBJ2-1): GAGVSQSPRYKVTKRGQDVALRCDPISGHVSLYWYRQALGQGPEFLTYFNYEAQQDKSGLPNDRFSAERPEGSISTLTIQRTEQRDSAMYRCASSLIYGRQNNEQFFGPGTRLTVL.

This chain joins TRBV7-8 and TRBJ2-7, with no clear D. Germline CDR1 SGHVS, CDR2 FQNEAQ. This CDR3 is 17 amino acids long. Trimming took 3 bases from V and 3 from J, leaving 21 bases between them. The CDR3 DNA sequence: TGTGCCAGCAGCTTTCCCTCCCGACACGCGATTATCTACGAGCAGTACTTC. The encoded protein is CASSFPSRHAIIYEQYF.

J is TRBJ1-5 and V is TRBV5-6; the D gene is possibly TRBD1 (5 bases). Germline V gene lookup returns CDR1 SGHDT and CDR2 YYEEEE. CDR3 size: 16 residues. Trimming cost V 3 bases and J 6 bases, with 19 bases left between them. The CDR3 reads CASSSRTYTAVQPQHF. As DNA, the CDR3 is TGTGCCAGCAGCTCAAGGACATATACCGCCGTTCAGCCCCAGCATTTT.

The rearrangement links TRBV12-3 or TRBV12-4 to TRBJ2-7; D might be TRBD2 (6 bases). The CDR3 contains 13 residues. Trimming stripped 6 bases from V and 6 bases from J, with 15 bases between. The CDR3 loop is CASSKTRIAEQYF. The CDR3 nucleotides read TGTGCCAGCAGCAAGACTAGGATAGCCGAGCAGTACTTC.

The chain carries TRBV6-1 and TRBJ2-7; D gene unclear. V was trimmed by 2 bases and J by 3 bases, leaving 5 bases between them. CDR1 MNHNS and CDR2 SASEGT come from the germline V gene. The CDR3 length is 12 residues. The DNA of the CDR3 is TGTGCCAGCAGTGAACACGGCTACGAGCAGTACTTC. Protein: CASSEHGYEQYF.

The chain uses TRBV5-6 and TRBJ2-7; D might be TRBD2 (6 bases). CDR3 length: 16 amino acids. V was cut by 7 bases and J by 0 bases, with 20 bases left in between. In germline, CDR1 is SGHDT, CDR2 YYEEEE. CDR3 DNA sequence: TGTGCCAGCGATTTTGGGCCGGGGGTCCCCTCCTACGAGCAGTACTTC. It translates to CASDFGPGVPSYEQYF.

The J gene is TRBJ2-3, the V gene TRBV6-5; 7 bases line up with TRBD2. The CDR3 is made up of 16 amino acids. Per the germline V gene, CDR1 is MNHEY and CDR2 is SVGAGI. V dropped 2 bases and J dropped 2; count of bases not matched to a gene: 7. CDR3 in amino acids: CASSYGGGTSTDTQYF. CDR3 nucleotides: TGTGCCAGCAGTTACGGGGGGGGGACTTCCACAGATACGCAGTATTTT.

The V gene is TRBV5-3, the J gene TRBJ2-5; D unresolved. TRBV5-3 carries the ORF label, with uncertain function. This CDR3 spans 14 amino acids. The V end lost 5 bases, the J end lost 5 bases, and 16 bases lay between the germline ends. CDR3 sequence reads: CARRPEGSRETQYF. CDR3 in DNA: TGTGCCAGAAGACCCGAAGGATCGCGGGAGACCCAGTACTTC.

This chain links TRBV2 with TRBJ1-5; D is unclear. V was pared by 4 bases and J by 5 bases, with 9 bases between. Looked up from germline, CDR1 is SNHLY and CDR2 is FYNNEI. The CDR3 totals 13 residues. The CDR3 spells CASSGREYQPQHF. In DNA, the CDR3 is TGTGCCAGCAGTGGTAGGGAGTATCAGCCCCAGCATTTT.

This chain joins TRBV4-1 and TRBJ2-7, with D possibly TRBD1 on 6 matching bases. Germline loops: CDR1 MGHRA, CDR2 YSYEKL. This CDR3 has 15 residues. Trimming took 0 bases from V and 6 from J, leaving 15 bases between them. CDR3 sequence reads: CASSQERLQGSEQYF. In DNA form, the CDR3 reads TGCGCCAGCAGCCAAGAGCGTTTACAGGGTAGCGAGCAGTACTTC.

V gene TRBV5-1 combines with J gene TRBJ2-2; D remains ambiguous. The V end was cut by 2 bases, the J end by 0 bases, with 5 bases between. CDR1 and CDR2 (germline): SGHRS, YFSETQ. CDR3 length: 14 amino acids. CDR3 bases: TGCGCCAGCAGCTTCGGAGCGAACACCGGGGAGCTGTTTTTT. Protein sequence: CASSFGANTGELFF.

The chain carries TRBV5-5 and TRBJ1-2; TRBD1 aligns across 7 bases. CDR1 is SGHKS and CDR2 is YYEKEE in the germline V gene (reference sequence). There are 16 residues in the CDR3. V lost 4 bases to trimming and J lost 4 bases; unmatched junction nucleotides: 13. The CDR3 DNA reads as TGTGCCAGCAGCCAGTTGGAGAGACAGGGTGGCTATGGCTACACCTTC. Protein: CASSQLERQGGYGYTF. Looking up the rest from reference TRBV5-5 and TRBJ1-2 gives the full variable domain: DAGVTQSPTHLIKTRGQQVTLRCSPISGHKSVSWYQQVLGQGPQFIFQYYEKEERGRGNFPDRFSARQFPNYSSELNVNALLLGDSALYLCASSQLERQGGYGYTFGSGTRLTVV.

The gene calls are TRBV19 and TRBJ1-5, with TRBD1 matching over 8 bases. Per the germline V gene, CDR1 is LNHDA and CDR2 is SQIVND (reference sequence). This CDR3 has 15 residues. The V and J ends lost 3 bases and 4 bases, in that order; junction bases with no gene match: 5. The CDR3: CASSMGTGFNQPQHF. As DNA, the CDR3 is TGTGCCAGTAGTATGGGGACAGGATTTAATCAGCCCCAGCATTTT.

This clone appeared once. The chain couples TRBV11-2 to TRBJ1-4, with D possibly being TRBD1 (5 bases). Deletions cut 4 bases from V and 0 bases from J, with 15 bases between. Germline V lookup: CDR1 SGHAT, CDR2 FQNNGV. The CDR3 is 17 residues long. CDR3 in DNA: TGTGCCAGCAGCTCAACAAAATTGACAGCAACTAATGAAAAACTGTTTTTT. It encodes CASSSTKLTATNEKLFF.

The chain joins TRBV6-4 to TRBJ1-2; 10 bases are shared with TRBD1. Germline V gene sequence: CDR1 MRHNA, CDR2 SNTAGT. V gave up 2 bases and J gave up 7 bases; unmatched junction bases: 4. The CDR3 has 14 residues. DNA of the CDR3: TGTGCCAGCAGTGACAGGGACAGGGGTGGTGGCTACACCTTC. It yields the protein CASSDRDRGGGYTF.

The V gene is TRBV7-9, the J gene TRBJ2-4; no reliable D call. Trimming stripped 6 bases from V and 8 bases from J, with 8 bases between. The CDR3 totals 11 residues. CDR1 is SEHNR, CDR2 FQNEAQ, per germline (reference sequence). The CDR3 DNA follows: TGTGCCAGCAGGGCTCTGGACATTCAGTACTTC. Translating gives CASRALDIQYF.

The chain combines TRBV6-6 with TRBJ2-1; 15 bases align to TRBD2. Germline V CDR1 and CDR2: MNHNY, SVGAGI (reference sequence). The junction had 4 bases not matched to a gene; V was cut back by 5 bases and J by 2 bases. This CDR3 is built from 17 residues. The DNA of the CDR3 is TGTGCCAGCAGTCCCGGGACTAGCGGGGGGCCCTACAATGAGCAGTTCTTC. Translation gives CASSPGTSGGPYNEQFF.

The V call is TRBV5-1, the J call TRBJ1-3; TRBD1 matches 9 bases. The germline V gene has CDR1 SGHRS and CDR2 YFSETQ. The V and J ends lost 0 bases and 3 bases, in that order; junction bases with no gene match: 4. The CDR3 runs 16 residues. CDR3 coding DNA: TGCGCCAGCAGCTTGGCCCCGACAGGGGGTGGAAACACCATATATTTT. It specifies CASSLAPTGGGNTIYF.

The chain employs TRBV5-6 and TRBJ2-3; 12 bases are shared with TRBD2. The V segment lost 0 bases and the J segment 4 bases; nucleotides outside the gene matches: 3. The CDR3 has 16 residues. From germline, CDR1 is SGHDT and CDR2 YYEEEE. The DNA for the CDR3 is TGTGCCAGCAGCTTGGAGGCTAGCGGGAGGGCAGATACGCAGTATTTT. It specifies CASSLEASGRADTQYF. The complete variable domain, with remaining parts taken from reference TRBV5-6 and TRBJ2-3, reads DAGVTQSPTHLIKTRGQQVTLRCSPKSGHDTVSWYQQALGQGPQFIFQYYEEEERQRGNFPDRFSGHQFPNYSSELNVNALLLGDSALYLCASSLEASGRADTQYFGPGTRLTVL.

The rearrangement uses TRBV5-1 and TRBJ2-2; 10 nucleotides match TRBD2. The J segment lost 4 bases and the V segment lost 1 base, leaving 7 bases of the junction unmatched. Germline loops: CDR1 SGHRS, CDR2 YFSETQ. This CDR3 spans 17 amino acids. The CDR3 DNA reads TGCGCCAGCAGCTTGATGCGGACTAGCGGAAGCACCGGGGAGCTGTTTTTT. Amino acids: CASSLMRTSGSTGELFF.